The 20 T cell receptor beta chains listed next were all sequenced from one sample in a study of blood T cell repertoires in COVID-19. Assay used: immunoSEQ multiplex PCR; TCRdb lists only in-frame clones, some missing. This table holds around 200,000 clones, about 86% found once. The sample comprised peripheral blood. These receptors all come from a woman of 80 years or more in a cohort sampled during active or convalescent COVID-19.

The V call is TRBV5-1, the J call TRBJ1-5; D might be TRBD1 (5 bases). Germline V gene sequence: CDR1 SGHRS, CDR2 YFSETQ. The V end lost 4 bases, the J end lost 3 bases, and 17 bases lay between the germline ends. The CDR3 runs to 16 residues. CDR3 protein: CASSPGSGPYNQPQHF. CDR3 DNA: TGCGCCAGCAGCCCCGGCTCAGGGCCCTACAATCAGCCCCAGCATTTT.

This clone was seen a handful of times. The chain joins TRBV6-5 to TRBJ2-7; tentative D call: TRBD1 (5 bases). CDR1 and CDR2 (germline): MNHEY, SVGAGI. Trimming removed 7 bases at V and 1 base at J, with 11 bases between. This CDR3 spans 13 amino acids. The CDR3 DNA reads TGTGCCAGCAAGGGGCCTCTTTCCTACGAGCAGTACGTC. Translated, it gives CASKGPLSYEQYV.

The rearrangement uses TRBV12-3 or TRBV12-4 and TRBJ1-4, with 9 bases that match TRBD1. After removal of 6 bases from V and 8 bases from J, the junction contained 4 bases not matched to a gene. This CDR3 is built from 13 residues. CDR3 protein: CASRRQGEEKLFF. The CDR3 DNA reads TGTGCCAGCAGGAGACAGGGGGAGGAAAAACTGTTTTTT.

The sample holds one count of this clone. The chain couples TRBV5-1 to TRBJ1-1; D is unresolved. Trimming left V 4 bases short and J 2 bases short, with 9 bases between. Germline V CDR1 and CDR2: SGHRS, YFSETQ. CDR3 length equals 13 residues. CDR3: CASSQEFNTEAFF. The CDR3 bases are TGCGCCAGCAGCCAGGAATTCAACACTGAAGCTTTCTTT.

The V and J genes are TRBV10-3 and TRBJ1-2; 9 bases fit TRBD1. The germline CDR1 and CDR2 sequences are ENHRY and SYGVKD. The CDR3 sequence is 12 residues long. The V and J ends lost 9 bases and 8 bases, in that order; junction bases with no gene match: 7. In DNA, the CDR3 is TGTGCCATTACACAGGGGGCGCGGGGCTACACCTTC. Translation: CAITQGARGYTF.

The chain has TRBV3-1 (or the pseudogene TRBV3-2) and TRBJ1-1; 8 bases match TRBD1. The ends lost 1 base at V and 1 base at J; junction bases unmatched: 8. Germline V gene sequence: CDR1 LGHDT, CDR2 YNNKEL (reference sequence). CDR3 length equals 17 residues. In DNA, the CDR3 is TGTGCCAGCAGCCAAGGCCAGGGGGCAAGAGGGAACACTGAAGCTTTCTTT. As protein: CASSQGQGARGNTEAFF.

The chain joins TRBV12-3 or TRBV12-4 to TRBJ1-2, with D possibly being TRBD1 (6 bases). The CDR3 sequence is 12 residues long. Trimming removed 7 bases at V and 9 bases at J, with 15 bases between. CDR3 residues: CASTKGGGRYTF. The DNA for the CDR3 is TGTGCCAGCACAAAAGGGGGGGGCCGCTACACCTTC.

This clone was observed once. Here the CDR3 reads CATSDLPGGGAGNEQFF. The CDR3 bases are TGTGCCACCAGTGATTTGCCCGGGGGAGGGGCGGGAAATGAGCAGTTCTTC. The rearrangement joins TRBV24-1 to TRBJ2-1, with 7 bases identical to TRBD2. V was pared by 0 bases and J by 7 bases, with 11 bases of the junction left unmatched. This CDR3 has 17 residues. Germline values: CDR1 KGHDR, CDR2 SFDVKD.

The chain links TRBV11-3 to TRBJ1-1, with 7 bases aligning to TRBD1. This CDR3 region has 16 residues. From germline, CDR1 is SGHNT and CDR2 YENEEA. J was trimmed by 1 base and V by 5 bases; bases with no gene match: 10. CDR3 bases: TGTGCCAGCAGCCCACGGGACAGAAGTTCGAACACTGAAGCTTTCTTT. The encoded protein is CASSPRDRSSNTEAFF.

This clone was observed once. This chain uses TRBV29-1 with TRBJ1-3; no definite D call. The CDR3 spans 12 residues. Germline CDR1 and CDR2: SQVTM and ANQGSEA. The V end lost 4 bases, the J end lost 9 bases, and 13 bases lay between the germline ends. The CDR3 spells CSVVNGRGTIYF. For the CDR3, the DNA is TGCAGCGTTGTAAATGGCCGGGGCACCATATATTTT.

The chain couples TRBV9 to TRBJ2-1; 9 nucleotides agree with TRBD2. Germline V gene data show CDR1 as SGDLS and CDR2 as YYNGEE. J lost 0 bases, V lost 2 bases, and 3 bases had no gene match. The CDR3 contains 16 residues. CDR3 bases: TGTGCCAGCAGCGTTAGCGGGAGCCACTCCTACAATGAGCAGTTCTTC. It codes for CASSVSGSHSYNEQFF.

The chain recombines TRBV27 with TRBJ1-1; 8 bases match TRBD1. The CDR3 contains 15 residues. The germline CDR1 and CDR2 sequences are MNHEY and SMNVEV (reference sequence). V lost 5 bases, J lost 4 bases, and 9 bases stayed unmatched. In DNA, the CDR3 is TGTGCCAGCAGTACCCGACAGGGGCGCTTCACTGAAGCTTTCTTT. Translating it yields CASSTRQGRFTEAFF.

The genes are TRBV6-5 and TRBJ1-2, with D possibly matching TRBD1 (5 bases). Trimming left V 6 bases short and J 5 bases short, with 7 bases between. Germline V gene data show CDR1 as MNHEY and CDR2 as SVGAGI. The CDR3 is 11 amino acids. Here the CDR3 DNA reads TGTGCCAGCAGCCCAGGGTATGGCTACACCTTC. Translated, it gives CASSPGYGYTF.

Ten or more counts support this clone. The chain has TRBV6-5 and TRBJ1-6, with D unresolved. The CDR3 consists of 14 residues. V shed 3 bases and J shed 11 bases, with 14 bases lying between them. Looked up from germline, CDR1 is MNHEY and CDR2 is SVGAGI. CDR3: CASSYLLPGAPLHF. CDR3 nucleotides: TGTGCCAGCAGTTATTTGCTCCCCGGGGCACCCCTCCACTTT.

The sample holds one count of this clone. The gene calls are TRBV9 and TRBJ2-5, with D uncertain. CDR3 length equals 14 residues. CDR1 is SGDLS and CDR2 is YYNGEE in the germline V gene. V lost 0 bases to trimming and J lost 1 base, with 7 bases between them. CDR3 nucleotides: TGTGCCAGCAGCGTAGAGCCTAGCCAAGAGACCCAGTACTTC. This sequence encodes CASSVEPSQETQYF. Together with reference TRBV9 and TRBJ2-5, the CDR3 gives the full variable domain: DSGVTQTPKHLITATGQRVTLRCSPRSGDLSVYWYQQSLDQGLQFLIQYYNGEERAKGNILERFSAQQFPDLHSELNLSSLELGDSALYFCASSVEPSQETQYFGPGTRLLVL.

The chain couples TRBV19 to TRBJ2-1, with 9 bases matching TRBD2. This CDR3 has 15 residues. V was clipped by 10 bases and J by 8 bases; unmatched bases: 15. Germline loops: CDR1 LNHDA, CDR2 SQIVND (reference sequence). The CDR3 loop reads CATTKAGGLVDEQFF. The DNA for the CDR3 is TGTGCCACTACCAAGGCGGGAGGGCTTGTGGATGAGCAGTTCTTC. Full variable domain (rest looked up from reference TRBV19 and TRBJ2-1): DGGITQSPKYLFRKEGQNVTLSCEQNLNHDAMYWYRQDPGQGLRLIYYSQIVNDFQKGDIAEGYSVSREKKESFPLTVTSAQKNPTAFYLCATTKAGGLVDEQFFGPGTRLTVL.

In DNA form, the CDR3 reads TGCAGTGCTGAGCGGCAAGAGACCCAGTACTTC. It translates to CSAERQETQYF. The V call is TRBV20-1, the J call TRBJ2-5, with D possibly being TRBD2 (5 bases). V dropped 5 bases and J dropped 2 bases, with 6 bases sitting between them. Germline-derived CDR1 and CDR2 are DFQATT and SNEGSKA (reference sequence). CDR3 length: 11 amino acids.

V and J are TRBV6-5 and TRBJ1-5, with D maybe TRBD1 (5 bases). The V gene's germline CDR1 is MNHEY and CDR2 SVGAGI. The ends were cut back, 4 bases at V and 3 bases at J, with 13 bases in the middle. The CDR3 length is 15 residues. Here the CDR3 reads CASSFTGRDNQPQHF. The CDR3 DNA is TGTGCCAGCAGTTTTACAGGAAGGGACAATCAGCCCCAGCATTTT.

This clone has a count of ten or more. V is TRBV24-1 and J is TRBJ2-3, with no clear D. CDR1 KGHDR and CDR2 SFDVKD come from the germline V gene. The CDR3 totals 17 residues. V shed 0 bases and J shed 0 bases, with 12 bases lying between them. The CDR3 DNA sequence: TGTGCCACCAGTGATTTGCCTAGTACGTTTAGCACAGATACGCAGTATTTT. It is translated as CATSDLPSTFSTDTQYF.

This clone was seen only once. The CDR3 loop is CASSESFTNTGELFF. The CDR3 coding sequence is TGTGCCAGCAGTGAATCTTTTACGAACACCGGGGAGCTGTTTTTT. This chain links TRBV6-1 with TRBJ2-2; D call uncertain. Germline lookup yields CDR1 MNHNS and CDR2 SASEGT. The CDR3 is 15 amino acids. V shed 2 bases and J shed 0 bases, with 7 bases lying between them.